One sample yielded the 5 T cell receptor beta chains listed below, sequenced in a study of spatial heterogeneity in lung cancer. Time point reported: sample taken at primary tumor resection. TCRdb ran MiXCR on the 5' RACE reads and lists one entry per CDR3 protein. This table holds some 15,000 distinct CDR3 sequences, around 5% found once. Study conclusions and caveats: Higher tumor mutation counts went along with higher counts of expanded intratumoral alpha and beta TCRs.

Their target antigens are unknown. The starting material was lung tumor tissue, obtained at surgery. These receptors originate from a female donor with early-stage non-small cell lung cancer.

This clonotype was counted ten times or more. The CDR3 nucleotides are TGCAGCGTTGTTGAAGCCGGACCTAGCACAGATACGCAGTATTTT. Translating gives CSVVEAGPSTDTQYF. The rearrangement uses TRBV29-1 and TRBJ2-3; D remains unclear. This CDR3 has 15 amino acids. Germline assignment: CDR1 SQVTM and CDR2 ANQGSEA. The V gene lost 4 bases and the J gene lost 0 bases, with 14 bases spanning the gap.

The table lists this clonotype with many counts. This rearrangement joins TRBV3-1 to TRBJ1-1; perhaps TRBD1 as D (6 bases). V lost 3 bases to trimming and J lost 6 bases, with 14 bases between them. Germline CDR1 is LGHDT and CDR2 is YNNKEL (reference sequence). This CDR3 has 14 residues. The CDR3 sequence: CASSQGALGAEAFF. The CDR3 DNA follows: TGTGCCAGCAGCCAGGGGGCCCTCGGCGCTGAAGCTTTCTTT. The full variable domain, rest sourced from reference TRBV3-1 and TRBJ1-1, is DTAVSQTPKYLVTQMGNDKSIKCEQNLGHDTMYWYKQDSKKFLKIMFSYNNKELIINETVPNRFSPKSPDKAHLNLHINSLELGDSAVYFCASSQGALGAEAFFGQGTRLTVV.

This clonotype was observed at least ten times. In nucleotides, the CDR3 is TGTGCCAGCAGCTTGGCAGGGGCGAGGGGGAAAGAGACCCAGTACTTC. Protein product: CASSLAGARGKETQYF. The chain uses TRBV7-9 and TRBJ2-5; possibly TRBD1 for D (6 bases). CDR1 SEHNR and CDR2 FQNEAQ come from the germline V gene (reference sequence). The CDR3 is 16 residues long. Between the trimmed V and J ends, which lost 3 bases and 3 bases, there was a span of 17 bases.

This clonotype was recorded many times. The gene calls are TRBV5-6 and TRBJ1-1, with 7 bases identical to TRBD1. The germline V gene has CDR1 SGHDT and CDR2 YYEEEE. CDR3 length equals 15 residues. With 4 bases clipped from V and 1 base from J, the junction kept 7 bases outside the gene matches. The CDR3 reads CASSTTGDGNTEAFF. CDR3 in DNA: TGTGCCAGCAGCACTACAGGGGATGGGAACACTGAAGCTTTCTTT.

This clonotype has a count of ten or more. The rearrangement joins TRBV20-1 to TRBJ1-4; D unclear. CDR3 length equals 13 residues. The germline V gene has CDR1 DFQATT and CDR2 SNEGSKA (reference sequence). Trimming took 3 bases from V and 4 from J, leaving 9 bases between them. The CDR3 region has the DNA TGCAGTGCTAGTCGACGGGATAATGAAAAACTGTTTTTT. This gives the protein CSASRRDNEKLFF.